This is a list of T cell receptor beta chains from one sample in a study of T cell changes during pregnancy in multiple sclerosis. The protocol was immunoSEQ multiplex PCR, while the TCRdb copy is restricted to in-frame clones and leaves out a portion. The table has about 67,000 clones, more than 85% seen once. The sample here was peripheral blood, taken in the first trimester of pregnancy. The receptors were sampled from a female donor in good health, enrolled as a control in a pregnancy study. Both conserved end residues are part of each CDR3.

v_call: TRBV28
j_call: TRBJ2-7
cdr3_aa: CASRLYGGTGGSYEQYF

v_call: TRBV28
j_call: TRBJ1-3
cdr3_aa: CASTGQGAGGNTIYF

v_call: TRBV5-1
j_call: TRBJ2-5
cdr3_aa: CASSLGVEETQYF

v_call: TRBV7-9
j_call: TRBJ1-4
cdr3_aa: CASSLRLNTGANEKLFF

v_call: TRBV5-4
j_call: TRBJ2-3
cdr3_aa: CASSLAGADTQYF

v_call: TRBV30
j_call: TRBJ2-7
cdr3_aa: CAWSVMAGGTYEQYF

v_call: TRBV5-1
j_call: TRBJ1-1
cdr3_aa: CASSFDRGGTEAFF

v_call: TRBV19
j_call: TRBJ1-2
cdr3_aa: CASSRDRGNYGYTF

v_call: TRBV27
j_call: TRBJ2-1
cdr3_aa: CASRIGGPNNEQFF

v_call: TRBV27
j_call: TRBJ1-2
cdr3_aa: CASSPRGDGYTF

v_call: TRBV7-9
j_call: TRBJ2-3
cdr3_aa: CASSLPQTSGRMDTQYF

v_call: TRBV2
j_call: TRBJ2-7
cdr3_aa: CASSPNTYEQYF

v_call: TRBV7-8
j_call: TRBJ2-7
cdr3_aa: CASSLLTGEYEQYF

v_call: TRBV6-4
j_call: TRBJ1-3
cdr3_aa: CASSDSRVRSGNTIYF

v_call: TRBV2
j_call: TRBJ2-7
cdr3_aa: CASRRDQREGQYEQYF

v_call: TRBV5-6
j_call: TRBJ1-5
cdr3_aa: CASSRRTGGGQPQHF

v_call: TRBV18
j_call: TRBJ1-4
cdr3_aa: CASSKYTGDGGEKLFF

v_call: TRBV5-6
j_call: TRBJ1-3
cdr3_aa: CASSQGQAGNTIYF

v_call: TRBV4-1
j_call: TRBJ1-5
cdr3_aa: CASSQVAIGGSNQPQHF

v_call: TRBV29-1
j_call: TRBJ2-3
cdr3_aa: CSVGAAASGSTDTQYF

v_call: TRBV9
j_call: TRBJ2-5
cdr3_aa: CASSVGEGRQETQYF

v_call: TRBV5-8
j_call: TRBJ2-7
cdr3_aa: CASGTVSYEQYF

v_call: TRBV7-9
j_call: TRBJ2-4
cdr3_aa: CASSSRDRSDLAKNIQYF

v_call: TRBV11-2
j_call: TRBJ2-7
cdr3_aa: CASSAEGGEQYF

v_call: TRBV7-9
j_call: TRBJ2-7
cdr3_aa: CASSPRGEQYF

v_call: TRBV19
j_call: TRBJ2-1
cdr3_aa: CASSTQRGNEQFF

v_call: TRBV2
j_call: TRBJ2-7
cdr3_aa: CASMGTGDEQYF

v_call: TRBV14
j_call: TRBJ1-2
cdr3_aa: CASSARSGSSNYGYTF

v_call: TRBV28
j_call: TRBJ2-1
cdr3_aa: CASGLDGSGNEQFF

v_call: TRBV5-4
j_call: TRBJ1-1
cdr3_aa: CASSSPEVMMNTEAFF

v_call: TRBV27
j_call: TRBJ2-6
cdr3_aa: CASTLSVGANVLTF

v_call: TRBV7-6
j_call: TRBJ2-7
cdr3_aa: CASSLAPTGGHEQYF

v_call: TRBV29-1
j_call: TRBJ1-2
cdr3_aa: CSVGAGYGYTF

v_call: TRBV5-1
j_call: TRBJ2-5
cdr3_aa: CASSAGTFRGETQYF

v_call: TRBV5-1
j_call: TRBJ2-7
cdr3_aa: CASSLLATPAYEQYF

v_call: TRBV18
j_call: TRBJ1-5
cdr3_aa: CASSPGQTNQPQHF

v_call: TRBV11-2
j_call: TRBJ2-5
cdr3_aa: CASSLVGGTGTGTQYF

v_call: TRBV29-1
j_call: TRBJ2-3
cdr3_aa: CSVQRGVSTDTQYF

v_call: TRBV30
j_call: TRBJ1-1
cdr3_aa: CAWSVRGDTEAFF

v_call: TRBV25-1
j_call: TRBJ2-1
cdr3_aa: CASSAPGTSGTYNEQFF

v_call: TRBV7-9
j_call: TRBJ1-5
cdr3_aa: CASSLGTGDPNQPQHF

v_call: TRBV18
j_call: TRBJ2-5
cdr3_aa: CASSPGTQETQYF

v_call: TRBV28
j_call: TRBJ2-2
cdr3_aa: CASSLGREEGSTPGELFF

v_call: TRBV5-1
j_call: TRBJ2-1
cdr3_aa: CASSLGRQSLNEQFF

v_call: TRBV27
j_call: TRBJ2-1
cdr3_aa: CASSILLDNEQFF

v_call: TRBV15
j_call: TRBJ2-3
cdr3_aa: CATSREDRGGTDTQYF

v_call: TRBV7-2
j_call: TRBJ1-2
cdr3_aa: CASSLVWDRVLPRGYTF

v_call: TRBV5-1
j_call: TRBJ2-7
cdr3_aa: CASSFDSTTSSYF

v_call: TRBV7-8
j_call: TRBJ2-2
cdr3_aa: CASSLLVNTGELFF

v_call: TRBV5-1
j_call: TRBJ2-5
cdr3_aa: CASSLYVGLQETQYF

v_call: TRBV5-6
j_call: TRBJ1-4
cdr3_aa: CASSLRGYATNEKLFF

v_call: TRBV19
j_call: TRBJ2-7
cdr3_aa: CASSIDRPSNEQYF

v_call: TRBV5-1
j_call: TRBJ1-2
cdr3_aa: CASSPGILNNYGYTF